The 8 T cell receptor beta chains below were found in one sample sequenced in a study of blood T cell repertoires in COVID-19. Clones were read by immunoSEQ multiplex PCR, and TCRdb kept only the in-frame ones, dropping some. This table has around 250,000 clones, roughly 85% appearing once. Sequencing was performed on peripheral blood. These receptors all come from a man in his sixties who had recovered from COVID-19.

This chain links TRBV5-1 with TRBJ2-6, with D maybe TRBD2 (5 bases). CDR1 is SGHRS, CDR2 YFSETQ, per germline. V shed 0 bases and J shed 2 bases, with 9 bases lying between them. The CDR3 covers 16 residues. CDR3 sequence (DNA): TGCGCCAGCAGCTTGGCCCTAGCCCCTGGGGCCAACGTCCTGACTTTC. Amino acids: CASSLALAPGANVLTF.

The V call is TRBV5-1, the J call TRBJ1-4; TRBD1 matches 7 bases. The V gene's germline CDR1 is SGHRS and CDR2 YFSETQ. V was pared by 7 bases and J by 8 bases, with 8 bases of the junction left unmatched. CDR3 length: 13 amino acids. For the CDR3, the DNA is TGCGCCAGCGGACAGGTCGGAGGCGAAAAACTGTTTTTT. This encodes CASGQVGGEKLFF.

The rearrangement joins TRBV6-5 to TRBJ2-1; D possibly corresponds to TRBD2 (5 bases). Germline V gives CDR1 MNHEY, CDR2 SVGAGI. CDR3 length: 14 residues. Trimming pared 9 bases from V and 7 bases from J, leaving 19 bases between. CDR3 DNA: TGTGCCAGTATGGGTGGGAGCACCGGGAATGAGCAGTTCTTC. This codes for CASMGGSTGNEQFF.

The V call is TRBV5-1, the J call TRBJ2-1; 11 positions agree with TRBD2. After removal of 4 bases from V and 5 bases from J, the junction contained 5 bases not matched to a gene. Germline CDR1 reads SGHRS; CDR2 reads YFSETQ. The CDR3 has 15 amino acids. The CDR3 region is CASSEGLAVNNEQFF. The DNA for the CDR3 is TGCGCCAGCAGCGAGGGACTAGCGGTCAACAATGAGCAGTTCTTC.

This chain connects TRBV6-5 to TRBJ1-1; unclear D gene. CDR3 size: 14 residues. Germline CDR1 is MNHEY and CDR2 is SVGAGI. Between the trimmed V and J ends, which lost 5 bases and 11 bases, there was a span of 21 bases. CDR3 residues: CASSTQLRGGGAFF. The DNA for the CDR3 is TGTGCCAGCAGTACACAACTCCGGGGTGGAGGCGCTTTCTTT.

This chain uses TRBV18 with TRBJ2-2; 8 bases line up with TRBD2. The junction had 6 bases not matched to a gene; V was cut back by 2 bases and J by 1 base. The CDR3 has 17 amino acids. CDR1 and CDR2 from the germline V gene are KGHSH and LQKENI. CDR3 in amino acids: CASSPVFAGGNTGELFF. CDR3 bases: TGTGCCAGCTCACCAGTCTTCGCGGGAGGGAACACCGGGGAGCTGTTTTTT.

This chain uses TRBV6-5 with TRBJ2-3, with D maybe TRBD1 (6 bases). This CDR3 has 14 amino acids. V shed 6 bases and J shed 2 bases, with 12 bases lying between them. Germline V gene lookup returns CDR1 MNHEY and CDR2 SVGAGI. The CDR3 sequence is CASSLGQFTDTQYF. CDR3 in DNA: TGTGCCAGCAGCCTTGGACAGTTCACAGATACGCAGTATTTT.

The chain couples TRBV5-1 to TRBJ2-1; 8 bases agree with TRBD2. From germline, CDR1 is SGHRS and CDR2 YFSETQ. The CDR3 extends over 15 amino acids. Trimming removed 4 bases from V and 10 bases from J; junction bases left unmatched: 13. The CDR3 DNA sequence: TGCGCCAGCAGCCCCCTGAGCGGGAGTTTTAAGGAGCAGTTCTTC. Translation gives CASSPLSGSFKEQFF. Supplemented by reference TRBV5-1 and TRBJ2-1, the full variable domain reads KAGVTQTPRYLIKTRGQQVTLSCSPISGHRSVSWYQQTPGQGLQFLFEYFSETQRNKGNFPGRFSGRQFSNSRSEMNVSTLELGDSALYLCASSPLSGSFKEQFFGPGTRLTVL.